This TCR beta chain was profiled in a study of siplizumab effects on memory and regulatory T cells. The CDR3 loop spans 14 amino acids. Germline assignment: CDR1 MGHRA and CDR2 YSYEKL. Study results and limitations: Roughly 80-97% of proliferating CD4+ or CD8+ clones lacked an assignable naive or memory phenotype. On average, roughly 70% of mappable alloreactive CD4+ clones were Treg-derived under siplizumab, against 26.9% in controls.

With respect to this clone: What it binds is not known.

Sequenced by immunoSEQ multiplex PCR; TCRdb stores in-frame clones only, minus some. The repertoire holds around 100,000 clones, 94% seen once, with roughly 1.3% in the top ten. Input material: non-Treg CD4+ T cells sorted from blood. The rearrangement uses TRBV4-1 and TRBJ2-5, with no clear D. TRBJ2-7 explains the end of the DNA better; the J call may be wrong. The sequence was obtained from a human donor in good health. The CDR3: CASSLVGSLDEQYF. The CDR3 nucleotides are TGCGCCAGCAGCCTGGTCGGCTCGCTCGACGAGCAGTACTTC.